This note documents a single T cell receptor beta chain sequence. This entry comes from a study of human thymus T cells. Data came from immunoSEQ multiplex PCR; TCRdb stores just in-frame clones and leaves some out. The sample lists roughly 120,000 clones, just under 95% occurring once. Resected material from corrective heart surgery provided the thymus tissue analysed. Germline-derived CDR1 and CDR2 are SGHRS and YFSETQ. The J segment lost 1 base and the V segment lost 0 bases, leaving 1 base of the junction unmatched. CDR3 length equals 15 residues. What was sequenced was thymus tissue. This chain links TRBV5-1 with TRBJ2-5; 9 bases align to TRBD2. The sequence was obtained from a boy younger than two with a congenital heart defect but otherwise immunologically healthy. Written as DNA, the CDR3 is TGCGCCAGCAGCTTGGAAGCGGGGGGCCAAGAGACCCAGTACTTC. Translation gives CASSLEAGGQETQYF.